The 20 T cell receptor beta chains listed next were all sequenced from one sample in a study of blood T cell repertoires in COVID-19. TCRdb's table, derived via immunoSEQ multiplex PCR, lists solely in-frame clones and lacks some. The profile shows roughly 500,000 clones, 85% to 90% of them singletons. Sequencing input: PBMCs or T cells enriched from blood (not recorded which). These receptors were obtained from a middle-aged woman who had recovered from COVID-19.

V gene TRBV5-4 combines with J gene TRBJ2-5; no firm D call. Trimming removed 4 bases at V and 1 base at J, with 14 bases between. This CDR3 has 15 amino acids. Per the germline V gene, CDR1 is SGHNT and CDR2 is YYREEE (reference sequence). This CDR3 is CASSLLSVSQETQYF. CDR3 DNA: TGTGCCAGCAGCCTTTTAAGCGTCTCCCAAGAGACCCAGTACTTC.

The CDR3 is CASSEVEGPLGGYTF. The DNA of the CDR3 is TGTGCCAGCAGTGAGGTGGAGGGGCCTTTAGGGGGCTACACCTTC. The J gene is TRBJ1-2, the V gene TRBV6-1; D may be TRBD1 (5 bases). This CDR3 spans 15 amino acids. The germline gives CDR1 MNHNS, CDR2 SASEGT. Deletions cut 3 bases from V and 8 bases from J, with 19 bases between.

The gene calls are TRBV10-2 and TRBJ2-2; D is possibly TRBD2 (5 bases). Germline V gene data show CDR1 as WSHSY and CDR2 as SAAADI. V was trimmed by 7 bases and J by 0 bases, leaving 15 bases between them. CDR3 length equals 16 residues. The CDR3 reads CASTPGERANTGELFF. CDR3 bases: TGCGCCAGCACCCCCGGGGAAAGGGCGAACACCGGGGAGCTGTTTTTT.

This clone showed up just once. The CDR3 loop reads CASPSGAGVNEQFF. As DNA, the CDR3 is TGTGCCAGCCCGTCTGGGGCAGGGGTAAATGAGCAGTTCTTC. J is TRBJ2-1 and V is TRBV2; a possible D gene is TRBD1 (6 bases). Germline V gene data show CDR1 as SNHLY and CDR2 as FYNNEI. There are 14 residues in the CDR3. Trimming took off 8 bases at V and 7 bases at J, with 18 bases between the two ends.

V gene TRBV9 combines with J gene TRBJ1-2; D is perhaps TRBD1 (6 bases). Trimming shortened V by 3 bases and J by 8 bases, and 14 bases separated the two germline ends. Germline CDR1 and CDR2: SGDLS and YYNGEE. This CDR3 region has 13 residues. The CDR3 sequence: CASSGLTGSGYTF. CDR3 nucleotides: TGTGCCAGCAGCGGCTTGACAGGAAGCGGCTACACCTTC.

V usage is TRBV6-4 and J usage is TRBJ1-1; D might be TRBD1 (6 bases). V dropped 6 bases and J dropped 4 bases, with 18 bases sitting between them. Germline CDR1 MRHNA, CDR2 SNTAGT. The CDR3 consists of 15 residues. CDR3 nucleotide sequence: TGTGCCAGCAGCGGTCTCTCCAGGGGTCGCACTGAAGCTTTCTTT. It specifies CASSGLSRGRTEAFF.

The rearrangement joins TRBV24-1 to TRBJ1-1, with 9 bases fitting TRBD1. This CDR3 has 13 residues. V shed 6 bases, J shed 4 bases, and the junction held 2 bases outside the gene matches. CDR1 is KGHDR and CDR2 is SFDVKD in the germline V gene. The CDR3 region is CATSTGGITEAFF. The DNA of the CDR3 is TGTGCCACCAGTACAGGGGGCATCACTGAAGCTTTCTTT.

The chain combines TRBV6-2 or TRBV6-3 with TRBJ1-4; D not resolved. Germline CDR1 reads MNHEY; CDR2 reads SVGEGT. Deletions cut 5 bases from V and 8 bases from J, with 12 bases between. The CDR3 extends over 13 amino acids. CDR3 nucleotides: TGTGCCAGCAGTCCACGAGGTGGGGAAAAACTGTTTTTT. Protein: CASSPRGGEKLFF.

The chain is built from TRBV11-3 and TRBJ2-7; D is perhaps TRBD1 (5 bases). CDR1 and CDR2 (germline): SGHNT, YENEEA. This CDR3 spans 14 amino acids. V was shortened by 3 bases and J by 2 bases, with 11 bases between the two germline ends. CDR3: CASSLDTLTYEQYF. The DNA for the CDR3 is TGTGCCAGCAGCTTGGACACCTTAACCTACGAGCAGTACTTC.

The rearrangement joins TRBV7-8 to TRBJ1-2; no clear D gene. Trimming shortened V by 0 bases and J by 8 bases, and 10 bases separated the two germline ends. Germline V CDR1 and CDR2: SGHVS, FQNEAQ. The CDR3 length is 13 residues. The CDR3 is CASSLASGNGYTF. CDR3 sequence (DNA): TGTGCCAGCAGCTTAGCGAGCGGGAACGGCTACACCTTC.

A few counts support this clone. The chain joins TRBV14 to TRBJ2-5; possibly TRBD2 for D (6 bases). V dropped 2 bases and J dropped 5 bases, with 12 bases sitting between them. Germline V gene lookup returns CDR1 SGHDN and CDR2 FVKESK. The CDR3 is 14 residues long. The CDR3, as DNA: TGTGCCAGCAGCCAATGGCGGGACGGGGAGACCCAGTACTTC. Its translation: CASSQWRDGETQYF.

The CDR3 protein is CASSLLQGSGNTIYF. CDR3 DNA sequence: TGCGCCAGCAGCTTGCTACAGGGATCTGGAAACACCATATATTTT. The V and J genes are TRBV5-1 and TRBJ1-3; D is perhaps TRBD1 (6 bases). The CDR3 runs to 15 residues. Germline-derived CDR1 and CDR2 are SGHRS and YFSETQ. V was trimmed by 1 base and J by 1 base, leaving 9 bases between them.

The chain uses TRBV7-6 and TRBJ1-4; D perhaps matches TRBD1 (6 bases). Germline loops: CDR1 SGHVS, CDR2 FNYEAQ. CDR3 length equals 12 residues. V dropped 5 bases and J dropped 8 bases, with 9 bases sitting between them. CDR3 region: CASSQGQEKLFF. In nucleotides, the CDR3 is TGTGCCAGCAGCCAGGGACAAGAAAAACTGTTTTTT.

This clone was detected ten times or more. J is TRBJ2-6 and V is TRBV4-3, with TRBD2 matching over 7 bases. The trim removed 4 bases at V and 0 bases at J, leaving 9 bases unmatched. Germline values: CDR1 LGHNA, CDR2 YSLEER. The length of the CDR3 is 18 residues. The CDR3 nucleotides read TGCGCCAGCAGCCCCGATGGCAGCGGGAACTCTGGGGCCAACGTCCTGACTTTC. Translating it yields CASSPDGSGNSGANVLTF.

This clone was counted a single time. V is TRBV6-5 and J is TRBJ1-1; D is ambiguous. The V gene's germline CDR1 is MNHEY and CDR2 SVGAGI. This CDR3 spans 13 amino acids. Between the trimmed V and J ends, which lost 5 bases and 7 bases, there was a span of 14 bases. The CDR3 bases are TGTGCCAGCAGTAAATGGGCGGAGGGTGAAGCTTTCTTT. This sequence encodes CASSKWAEGEAFF.

V is TRBV7-9 and J is TRBJ1-6; possible D gene TRBD1, 6 bases. This CDR3 is 14 amino acids long. CDR1 SEHNR and CDR2 FQNEAQ come from the germline V gene (reference sequence). The V end lost 1 base, the J end lost 7 bases, and 8 bases lay between the germline ends. The CDR3 nucleotides are TGTGCCAGCAGCTTAGACAGGGTAAATTCACCCCTCCACTTT. Amino acid sequence: CASSLDRVNSPLHF.

This sequence joins TRBV12-5 and TRBJ2-2, with TRBD1 matching over 7 bases. With V trimmed by 3 bases and J by 0 bases, 1 base remained unmatched. Germline assignment: CDR1 LGHNT and CDR2 FRNRAP. This CDR3 is 15 amino acids long. CDR3 amino acids: CASGFQGANTGELFF. The CDR3, as DNA: TGTGCTAGTGGTTTTCAGGGGGCGAACACCGGGGAGCTGTTTTTT. Full variable domain (rest looked up from reference TRBV12-5 and TRBJ2-2): DARVTQTPRHKVTEMGQEVTMRCQPILGHNTVFWYRQTMMQGLELLAYFRNRAPLDDSGMPKDRFSAEMPDATLATLKIQPSEPRDSAVYFCASGFQGANTGELFFGEGSRLTVL.

V is TRBV5-5 and J is TRBJ1-5; the match to TRBD1 covers 7 bases. The CDR3 totals 15 residues. V lost 4 bases and J lost 7; bases outside the gene matches: 11. Germline loops: CDR1 SGHKS, CDR2 YYEKEE (reference sequence). The DNA for the CDR3 is TGTGCCAGCAGCCCGGTTGAGGGGGCTCCCCAGCCCCAGCATTTT. Protein product: CASSPVEGAPQPQHF.

The rearrangement uses TRBV7-2 and TRBJ2-3; the match to TRBD1 covers 10 bases. V shed 2 bases and J 4 bases; nucleotides not matched to a gene: 12. In germline, CDR1 is SGHTA, CDR2 FQGNSA. CDR3 length: 18 amino acids. The CDR3 reads CASSLNYPGTGVADTQYF. The CDR3 nucleotides are TGTGCCAGCAGCTTAAATTACCCCGGGACAGGGGTTGCAGATACGCAGTATTTT. The complete variable domain, with remaining parts taken from reference TRBV7-2 and TRBJ2-3, reads GAGVSQSPSNKVTEKGKDVELRCDPISGHTALYWYRQSLGQGLEFLIYFQGNSAPDKSGLPSDRFSAERTGGSVSTLTIQRTQQEDSAVYLCASSLNYPGTGVADTQYFGPGTRLTVL.

This clone has more than one count but fewer than ten. The chain is built from TRBV7-6 and TRBJ1-1; perhaps TRBD1 as D (5 bases). This CDR3 is built from 16 residues. V dropped 1 base and J dropped 2 bases, with 14 bases sitting between them. From germline, CDR1 is SGHVS and CDR2 FNYEAQ. CDR3: CASSLVAGWLNTEAFF. As DNA, the CDR3 is TGTGCCAGCAGCTTAGTGGCAGGGTGGCTAAACACTGAAGCTTTCTTT.